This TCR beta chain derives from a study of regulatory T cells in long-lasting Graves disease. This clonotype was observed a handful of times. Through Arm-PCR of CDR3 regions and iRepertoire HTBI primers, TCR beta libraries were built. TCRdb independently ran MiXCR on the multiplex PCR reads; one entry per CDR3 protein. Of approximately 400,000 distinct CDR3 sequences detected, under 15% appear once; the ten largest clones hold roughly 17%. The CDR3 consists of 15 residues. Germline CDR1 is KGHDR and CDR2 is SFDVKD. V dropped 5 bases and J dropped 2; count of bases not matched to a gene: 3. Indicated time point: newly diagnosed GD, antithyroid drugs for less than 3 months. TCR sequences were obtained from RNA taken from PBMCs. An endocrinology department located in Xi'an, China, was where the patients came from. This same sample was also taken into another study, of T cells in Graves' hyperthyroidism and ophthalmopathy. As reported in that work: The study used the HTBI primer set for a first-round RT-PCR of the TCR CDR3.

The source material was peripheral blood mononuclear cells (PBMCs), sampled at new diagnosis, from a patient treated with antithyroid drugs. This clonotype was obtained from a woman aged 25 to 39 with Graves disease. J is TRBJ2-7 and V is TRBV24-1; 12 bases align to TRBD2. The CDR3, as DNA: TGTGCCACCAGTGGCCGGACTAGCGGGACCTACGAGCAGTACTTC. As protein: CATSGRTSGTYEQYF.